A selection of T cell receptor beta chains follows, all from one sample in a study of quantifying T cell responses using KT2 cells. TCRdb re-called the UMI-ligation and nested PCR reads through MiXCR, storing one row per CDR3 protein. The sample contains fewer than 45,000 distinct CDR3 sequences, about 18% of which appear only once. Material for sequencing was PBMCs spiked with cells of the T cell clone KT2. The source is a human donor. CDR3s include the opening cysteine and the closing phenylalanine or tryptophan. A D gene is named only where the DNA matches it firmly. Size values are once, few and many counts, or a class for expanded clones, and some rows have none.

D gene	clone size	V gene	J gene	CDR3 protein	CDR3 DNA
TRBD2	many	TRBV12-3/TRBV12-4	TRBJ2-3	CASRTSGSPDTQYF	TGTGCCAGCAGGACTAGCGGGAGCCCAGATACGCAGTATTTT
-	many	TRBV7-9	TRBJ2-2	CASSLDTGWNTGELFF	TGTGCCAGCAGCTTAGATACGGGCTGGAACACCGGGGAGCTGTTTTTT
TRBD1	-	TRBV12-3/TRBV12-4	TRBJ1-2	CASSPRGLALVGYTF	TGTGCCAGCAGTCCCAGGGGGTTAGCCCTGGTTGGCTACACCTTC
-	-	TRBV7-8	TRBJ2-5	CASSFTAGIQETQYF	TGTGCCAGCAGCTTTACCGCGGGAATCCAAGAGACCCAGTACTTC
TRBD1	-	TRBV6-1	TRBJ1-5	CASSEKGQPLNQPQHF	TGTGCCAGCAGCGAAAAGGGACAGCCACTTAATCAGCCCCAGCATTTT
-	-	TRBV13	TRBJ2-1	CASSPPLIGAVSDEQFF	TGTGCCAGCAGCCCCCCGTTGATCGGGGCGGTTTCGGATGAGCAGTTCTTC
TRBD1	-	TRBV12-3/TRBV12-4	TRBJ2-3	CASSTGQGRTDTQYF	TGTGCCAGCAGTACCGGACAGGGGAGGACAGATACGCAGTATTTT
TRBD2	-	TRBV12-3/TRBV12-4	TRBJ2-3	CASSSNRGLAGGHHLTDTQYF	TGTGCCAGCAGTTCCAACCGCGGACTAGCGGGGGGCCACCACTTGACAGATACGCAGTATTTT
-	-	TRBV20-1	TRBJ2-7	CSALGRTYEQYF	TGCAGTGCCCTTGGACGGACTTACGAGCAGTACTTC
TRBD2	many	TRBV29-1	TRBJ2-1	CSGNQRDSYNEQFF	TGCAGCGGGAACCAGCGGGATAGTTACAATGAGCAGTTCTTC
-	-	TRBV6-2/TRBV6-3	TRBJ2-5	CASSERAETQYF	TGTGCCAGCAGTGAGAGAGCAGAGACCCAGTACTTC
TRBD2	-	TRBV29-1	TRBJ2-5	CSVSPRLAGNKETQYF	TGCAGCGTCTCTCCCAGACTAGCGGGCAACAAAGAGACCCAGTACTTC
-	-	TRBV7-2	TRBJ2-4	CASSLESGNIQYF	TGTGCCAGCAGCTTAGAGAGCGGAAACATTCAGTACTTC
-	-	TRBV12-3/TRBV12-4	TRBJ1-6	CASTLSTGSSYNSPLHF	TGTGCCAGCACCCTATCCACGGGTTCGTCCTATAATTCACCCCTCCACTTT
TRBD2	large	TRBV4-3	TRBJ2-1	CASSQLADGGNEQFF	TGCGCCAGCAGCCAGCTAGCGGACGGGGGCAATGAGCAGTTCTTC
-	few	TRBV7-8	TRBJ2-3	CASTPTRTASTDTQYF	TGTGCCAGCACCCCAACCAGGACTGCAAGCACAGATACGCAGTATTTT
-	-	TRBV6-2/TRBV6-3	TRBJ1-5	CASSSQGPGLRAQHF	TGTGCCAGCAGTTCCCAGGGACCAGGCTTAAGGGCCCAGCATTTT
-	-	TRBV11-3	TRBJ2-7	CASRKAYEQYF	TGTGCCAGCAGGAAAGCCTACGAGCAGTACTTC
TRBD2	few	TRBV10-2	TRBJ2-2	CASRLAGGPAGELFF	TGCGCCAGCAGGCTAGCGGGAGGGCCAGCCGGGGAGCTGTTTTTT
-	few	TRBV7-9	TRBJ1-1	CASSAWTGNTEAFF	TGTGCCAGCAGCGCATGGACGGGAAACACTGAAGCTTTCTTT
TRBD2	many	TRBV7-8	TRBJ2-1	CASSFIRGSGRSSYNEQFF	TGTGCCAGCAGTTTCATCCGTGGTAGCGGGAGATCGTCATACAATGAGCAGTTCTTC
-	few	TRBV7-3	TRBJ1-1	CASSLTRTGTTEAFF	TGTGCCAGCAGCTTAACGAGGACCGGGACGACTGAAGCTTTCTTT
-	few	TRBV20-1	TRBJ2-4	CSARVLRGMKNIQYF	TGCAGTGCCAGAGTCCTAAGGGGAATGAAAAACATTCAGTACTTC
-	-	TRBV5-1	TRBJ2-5	CASSAAGRAETQYF	TGCGCCAGCAGCGCGGCGGGCCGCGCCGAGACCCAGTACTTC
TRBD2	few	TRBV19	TRBJ2-2	CASSTPSVGTSGGLDTGELFF	TGTGCCAGTAGTACCCCCTCCGTGGGGACTAGCGGGGGATTGGACACCGGGGAGCTGTTTTTT
TRBD1	few	TRBV12-3/TRBV12-4	TRBJ1-2	CASSPRGQAYGYTF	TGTGCCAGCAGCCCCCGAGGACAGGCCTATGGCTACACCTTC
-	-	TRBV30	TRBJ2-3	CAWSVPDDSTDTQYF	TGTGCCTGGAGTGTACCCGACGACAGCACAGATACGCAGTATTTT
TRBD1	-	TRBV11-1	TRBJ1-4	CASSGRQGVGDEKLFF	TGTGCCAGCAGCGGACGACAGGGGGTCGGAGATGAAAAACTGTTTTTT
TRBD2	once	TRBV2	TRBJ2-1	CASRKLAGANNEQFF	TGTGCCAGCAGAAAACTAGCGGGGGCCAACAATGAGCAGTTCTTC
TRBD1	many	TRBV6-4	TRBJ2-2	CASSDGTGDTGELFF	TGTGCCAGCAGTGACGGGACAGGGGACACCGGGGAGCTGTTTTTT
-	-	TRBV2	TRBJ2-1	CASSEFGAFF	TGTGCCAGCAGTGAGTTTGGGGCGTTCTTC
-	-	TRBV20-1	TRBJ2-5	CSAKTPAAYQETQYF	TGCAGTGCTAAAACCCCAGCGGCCTATCAAGAGACCCAGTACTTC
TRBD1	few	TRBV7-9	TRBJ1-6	CASSSGTGDNSPLHF	TGTGCCAGCAGCTCCGGGACAGGTGATAATTCACCCCTCCACTTT
TRBD2	-	TRBV4-3	TRBJ2-5	CASSQVAGIQETQYF	TGCGCCAGCAGCCAAGTAGCGGGAATACAAGAGACCCAGTACTTC
-	-	TRBV7-9	TRBJ2-1	CASSLGVPNEQFF	TGTGCCAGCAGCTTAGGGGTTCCCAATGAGCAGTTCTTC